Included here is one T cell receptor (beta chain) sequence, with context. The antigen is not known. As to time point: week 23, last vaccination. Each dose delivered 300 ug of mutant IDH1 20-mer peptide subcutaneously with imiquimod. Donor diagnoses consisted of new WHO grade 3 or 4 IDH1-mutant, ATRX-lost astrocytomas. This entry belongs to a study of a mutant IDH1 vaccine in newly diagnosed glioma. Repertoires were generated with immunoSEQ multiplex PCR, while TCRdb's copy carries only in-frame clones and drops some. The table lists almost 85,000 clones, about 82% of them singletons. With 2 bases clipped from V and 4 bases from J, the junction kept 7 bases outside the gene matches. There are 15 residues in the CDR3. Germline-derived CDR1 and CDR2 are LGHNA and YSLEER.

V and J are TRBV4-3 and TRBJ2-7, with 8 bases identical to TRBD1. This clonotype originated in a man aged 30 to 39 with glioma. Some clones in this sample may be carry-over from other donors' samples. The source was PBMCs, collected from a glioma patient whose treatment included an IDH1 peptide vaccine. The CDR3 sequence is CASSQTTGTGYEQYF. In DNA, the CDR3 is TGCGCCAGCAGCCAAACAACCGGGACAGGTTACGAGCAGTACTTC.